Below, one T cell receptor beta chain is given with its context. Its specificity is not known. Sequenced by immunoSEQ multiplex PCR; TCRdb stores in-frame clones only, minus some. In the table there are 130,000 or so clones, more than 80% of which are singletons. The CDR3 has 13 amino acids. Germline assignment: CDR1 MGHDK and CDR2 SYGVNS. V lost 7 bases, J lost 4 bases, and 2 bases stayed unmatched. The data are from a study of T cells in localized non-small cell lung cancer. General study results and limits: Uninvolved adjacent lung had more T cell clonality than any other tissue, topping tumor. Across samples, adjacent lung featured a median roughly 56 of the top 100 tumor clones.

The clonotype comes from a female donor over 55 with stage I lung adenocarcinoma. This rearrangement joins TRBV25-1 to TRBJ2-1, with 9 bases identical to TRBD2. Material: peripheral blood, obtained before any cancer treatment. CDR3 coding DNA: TGTGCCAGCAAAAGCGGGGGGTACAATGAGCAGTTCTTC. Protein: CASKSGGYNEQFF. Together with reference TRBV25-1 and TRBJ2-1, the CDR3 gives the full variable domain: EADIYQTPRYLVIGTGKKITLECSQTMGHDKMYWYQQDPGMELHLIHYSYGVNSTEKGDLSSESTVSRIRTEHFPLTLESARPSHTSQYLCASKSGGYNEQFFGPGTRLTVL.